The 2 T cell receptor beta chains below come from one sample, sequenced in a study of cytomegalovirus exposure and HLA in healthy donors. The PCR had 60 Vbeta and 13 Jbeta primers. Sequenced by immunoSEQ multiplex PCR; TCRdb stores in-frame clones only, minus some. Among 150,000 or so clones listed, around 86% were seen once. Material: PBMCs. These receptors were obtained from a man aged 50-59 years in good health and CMV-seropositive.

This clone was found once. The chain links TRBV27 to TRBJ2-7, with a possible D match to TRBD1 (6 bases). V was trimmed by 6 bases and J by 6 bases, leaving 12 bases between them. This CDR3 has 12 residues. Germline CDR1 MNHEY, CDR2 SMNVEV (reference sequence). CDR3 DNA: TGTGCCAGCAGGGGGGCGCTTGGCGAGCAGTACTTC. It yields the protein CASRGALGEQYF.

The genes are TRBV5-5 and TRBJ1-6; 9 nucleotides agree with TRBD1. Germline V gene lookup returns CDR1 SGHKS and CDR2 YYEKEE (reference sequence). J gave up 4 bases and V 0 bases, and 2 bases lay outside the gene matches. This CDR3 comprises 16 residues. This CDR3 is CASSLAGTGYNSPLHF. CDR3 in DNA: TGTGCCAGCAGCTTGGCCGGGACAGGGTATAATTCACCCCTCCACTTT.